These 9 T cell receptor beta chains came from one sample sequenced in a study of a mutant IDH1 vaccine in newly diagnosed glioma. These receptors have no known antigen. This table comes from immunoSEQ multiplex PCR, and its TCRdb copy is limited to in-frame clones, with some not included. This table holds roughly 62,000 clones, about 88% found once. Stated time point: week 11, during vaccination. Topical imiquimod was applied with each vaccine dose, which held 300 ug of mutant IDH1 20-mer peptide. Sample: PBMCs, taken from a glioma patient whose treatment included an IDH1 peptide vaccine. Every receptor here comes from a middle-aged man with glioma.

This rearrangement joins TRBV18 to TRBJ2-3; TRBD1 might be the D (6 bases). This CDR3 has 15 amino acids. The V end lost 3 bases, the J end lost 5 bases, and 15 bases lay between the germline ends. Per the germline V gene, CDR1 is KGHSH and CDR2 is LQKENI. The CDR3 spells CASSPSWGLEDTQYF. CDR3 nucleotide sequence: TGTGCCAGCTCACCCTCCTGGGGGCTGGAAGATACGCAGTATTTT.

This clone was detected only a few times. This sequence joins TRBV9 and TRBJ2-7, with a possible D match to TRBD2 (6 bases). CDR1 is SGDLS and CDR2 is YYNGEE in the germline V gene. The CDR3 loop spans 19 amino acids. Trimming stripped 4 bases from V and 3 bases from J, with 29 bases between. CDR3 amino acids: CASSPRPGQEGRVDYEQYF. In DNA form, the CDR3 reads TGTGCCAGCAGCCCCCGACCGGGCCAGGAGGGAAGGGTAGACTACGAGCAGTACTTC.

This sequence joins TRBV7-2 and TRBJ1-2, with TRBD1 matching over 7 bases. CDR1 is SGHTA, CDR2 FQGNSA, per germline. There are 17 residues in the CDR3. Trimming took 3 bases from V and 2 from J; bases not matched to a gene: 12. Here the CDR3 DNA reads TGTGCCAGCAGCTTGCGGACAGGATCGGGAAAAAACTATGGCTACACCTTC. Its protein is CASSLRTGSGKNYGYTF. Full variable domain (remainder filled in from reference TRBV7-2 and TRBJ1-2): GAGVSQSPSNKVTEKGKDVELRCDPISGHTALYWYRQSLGQGLEFLIYFQGNSAPDKSGLPSDRFSAERTGGSVSTLTIQRTQQEDSAVYLCASSLRTGSGKNYGYTFGSGTRLTVV.

With respect to this clone: One end of the junction varies from germline; a read error may be responsible. This specimen includes other DNA sequences encoding the same CDR3. The chain recombines TRBV7-9 with TRBJ1-3; D not resolved. The CDR3 is 14 residues long. The V gene's germline CDR1 is SEHNR and CDR2 FQNEAQ (reference sequence). CDR3: CASSLVYGGNTIYF. CDR3 sequence (DNA): TGTGCCAGTAGCTTAGTGTACGGTGGAAACACCATATATTTT.

The chain uses TRBV27 and TRBJ1-1; 8 positions match TRBD1. The germline gives CDR1 MNHEY, CDR2 SMNVEV (reference sequence). This CDR3 spans 13 amino acids. Germline trimming cut 5 bases from V and 7 bases from J; bases unmatched to any gene: 6. This CDR3 reads CASSRTGPNEAFF. The CDR3 region has the DNA TGTGCCAGCAGTCGGACAGGGCCCAATGAAGCTTTCTTT.

The chain employs TRBV7-9 and TRBJ2-5, with a weak D call TRBD2 (6 bases). This CDR3 spans 13 amino acids. Germline values: CDR1 SEHNR, CDR2 FQNEAQ (reference sequence). V dropped 5 bases and J dropped 3 bases, with 10 bases sitting between them. CDR3 in DNA: TGTGCCAGCAGCGGGCAGCGGGAAGAGACCCAGTACTTC. Translation: CASSGQREETQYF.

The chain joins TRBV11-3 to TRBJ2-3, with D possibly being TRBD2 (6 bases). Trimming shortened V by 0 bases and J by 2 bases, and 12 bases separated the two germline ends. Germline V gene lookup returns CDR1 SGHNT and CDR2 YENEEA. The CDR3 loop spans 16 amino acids. The CDR3 protein is CASSLEWRGNTDTQYF. The CDR3 DNA sequence: TGTGCCAGCAGCTTAGAGTGGCGGGGCAACACAGATACGCAGTATTTT.

CDR3 sequence: CASSFTQGFRVTYNEQFF. The CDR3 DNA reads as TGTGCCAGCAGCTTCACACAGGGGTTTAGGGTAACCTACAATGAGCAGTTCTTC. The chain links TRBV5-6 to TRBJ2-1; the match to TRBD1 covers 7 bases. Germline V gene data show CDR1 as SGHDT and CDR2 as YYEEEE. With 2 bases clipped from V and 2 bases from J, the junction kept 13 bases outside the gene matches. The CDR3 is 18 residues long. The entire variable domain, with the rest obtained from reference TRBV5-6 and TRBJ2-1, is as follows: DAGVTQSPTHLIKTRGQQVTLRCSPKSGHDTVSWYQQALGQGPQFIFQYYEEEERQRGNFPDRFSGHQFPNYSSELNVNALLLGDSALYLCASSFTQGFRVTYNEQFFGPGTRLTVL.

The V gene is TRBV10-3, the J gene TRBJ2-1; TRBD2 matches at 12 bases. The CDR3 has 17 residues. The V segment lost 5 bases and the J segment 5 bases; nucleotides outside the gene matches: 10. CDR1 ENHRY and CDR2 SYGVKD come from the germline V gene. The CDR3 DNA reads TGTGCCATCAGTCGGAACCCTAGGACTAGCGGGAACAATGAGCAGTTCTTC. Translated, it gives CAISRNPRTSGNNEQFF.